The 21 T cell receptor beta chains presented below share a single source sample, sequenced in a study of blood T cell repertoires in COVID-19 (TCRdb year 2020). Library construction relied on the immunoSEQ multiplex PCR assay. Entries here come from immuneACCESS through TCRdb and include only in-frame sequences with V and J called. Some clones fail to appear in such tables; in the studies checked, an unresolved V gene covers under half of the shortfall, and the cause of the remainder is unknown. The sample has fewer than 600,000 clones on record, around 87% of them singletons. The ten largest clonotypes hold approximately 1.8% of the sample. The sequenced material came from PBMCs or T cells enriched from blood (not recorded which). These TCRs come from a woman in her forties who had recovered from COVID-19.

As DNA, the CDR3 is TGTGCCAGCAGCCCCCAAGGGACTAGCGGGCCTTACAATGAGCAGTTCTTC. The encoded protein is CASSPQGTSGPYNEQFF. V and J are TRBV3-1 (or the pseudogene TRBV3-2) and TRBJ2-1; TRBD2 aligns across 12 bases. This CDR3 contains 17 residues. Germline V gene lookup returns CDR1 LGHDT and CDR2 YNNKEL (reference sequence). V was clipped by 4 bases and J by 4 bases; unmatched bases: 8.

The rearrangement links TRBV18 to TRBJ2-5; 7 positions agree with TRBD1. The germline V gene has CDR1 KGHSH and CDR2 LQKENI. This CDR3 has 14 amino acids. The junction had 2 bases not matched to a gene; V was cut back by 3 bases and J by 1 base. The CDR3 reads CASSPGQIQETQYF. The CDR3 bases are TGTGCCAGCTCACCGGGACAGATCCAAGAGACCCAGTACTTC.

This clone was seen only a few times. The rearrangement links TRBV11-3 to TRBJ1-2; D perhaps matches TRBD1 (5 bases). The germline V gene has CDR1 SGHNT and CDR2 YENEEA. The V end lost 0 bases, the J end lost 5 bases, and 19 bases lay between the germline ends. The CDR3 length is 17 residues. CDR3 protein: CASSLDPWGGSLYGYTF. The CDR3 DNA is TGTGCCAGCAGCTTAGATCCTTGGGGCGGCAGCCTTTATGGCTACACCTTC.

A few counts support this clone. Within the sample, other DNA sequences also encode this same CDR3. The rearrangement uses TRBV6-5 and TRBJ1-5; tentative D call: TRBD1 (6 bases). This CDR3 is built from 15 residues. With 0 bases removed from V and 0 bases from J, the gap between germline ends came to 6 bases. The germline V gene has CDR1 MNHEY and CDR2 SVGAGI. CDR3 nucleotides: TGTGCCAGCAGTTACTCAGGGGGTAGCAATCAGCCCCAGCATTTT. It translates to CASSYSGGSNQPQHF.

This rearrangement joins TRBV7-2 to TRBJ1-2, with 7 bases matching TRBD1. The CDR3 is 17 residues long. The ends lost 0 bases at V and 4 bases at J; junction bases unmatched: 11. From germline, CDR1 is SGHTA and CDR2 FQGNSA. The CDR3 spells CASSLAPPGTAIYGYTF. DNA of the CDR3: TGTGCCAGCAGCTTAGCCCCGCCCGGGACAGCCATCTATGGCTACACCTTC.

The CDR3, as DNA: TGTGCCAGCAGCCAACTAGCGGGAGGCTCCTACAATGAGCAGTTCTTC. This encodes CASSQLAGGSYNEQFF. The chain has TRBV4-2 and TRBJ2-1, with 11 positions matching TRBD2. The germline V gene encodes CDR1 LGHNA and CDR2 YNFKEQ. The CDR3 is made up of 16 amino acids. J lost 0 bases, V lost 2 bases, and 0 bases had no gene match.

The gene calls are TRBV6-2 or TRBV6-3 and TRBJ1-1; perhaps TRBD1 as D (5 bases). V was pared by 2 bases and J by 0 bases, with 13 bases between. The CDR3 is 16 residues long. In germline, CDR1 is MNHEY, CDR2 SVGEGT. The CDR3 bases are TGTGCCAGCAGTTACATTCCGGGGGGAATGAACACTGAAGCTTTCTTT. Protein: CASSYIPGGMNTEAFF.

This clone was counted between two and nine times. At the DNA level, this CDR3 is encoded by other sequences in the same sample as well. The V gene is TRBV7-9, the J gene TRBJ2-7, with D unresolved. V shed 4 bases and J shed 4 bases, with 5 bases lying between them. This CDR3 is 11 amino acids long. Germline CDR1 is SEHNR and CDR2 is FQNEAQ (reference sequence). CDR3 nucleotides: TGTGCCAGCAGCTCACAATACGAGCAGTACTTC. Residues: CASSSQYEQYF.

This clone was seen a few times. V gene TRBV10-1 combines with J gene TRBJ2-7; D not resolved. Trimming took 5 bases from V and 3 from J, leaving 11 bases between them. The CDR3 sequence is 13 residues long. Germline V CDR1 and CDR2: WNHNN, SYGVQD (reference sequence). The CDR3, as DNA: TGCGCCAGCAGTACTGACATTGGCTACGAGCAGTACTTC. Encoded protein: CASSTDIGYEQYF.

The rearrangement links TRBV29-1 to TRBJ1-2; TRBD1 is a possible D gene (5 bases). Per the germline V gene, CDR1 is SQVTM and CDR2 is ANQGSEA. Trimming took 2 bases from V and 3 from J, leaving 10 bases between them. The CDR3 totals 13 residues. CDR3 amino acids: CSVESDKYYGYTF. The CDR3 region has the DNA TGCAGCGTTGAATCGGACAAGTACTATGGCTACACCTTC.

V gene TRBV18 combines with J gene TRBJ2-7; 9 bases map to TRBD2. Germline CDR1 is KGHSH and CDR2 is LQKENI. The V and J ends lost 6 bases and 3 bases, in that order; junction bases with no gene match: 9. CDR3 length equals 15 residues. Here the CDR3 reads CASSDFSGSGYEQYF. In DNA, the CDR3 is TGTGCCAGCTCCGACTTTAGCGGGAGTGGCTACGAGCAGTACTTC.

V gene TRBV19 combines with J gene TRBJ1-1; D uncertain. Germline lookup yields CDR1 LNHDA and CDR2 SQIVND (reference sequence). The CDR3 sequence is 14 residues long. V gave up 5 bases and J gave up 0 bases, with 10 bases separating them. CDR3 loop: CASSVDTMNTEAFF. CDR3 nucleotide sequence: TGTGCCAGTAGTGTCGACACCATGAACACTGAAGCTTTCTTT.

This clone was seen a few times. The chain carries TRBV9 and TRBJ2-7; 7 positions agree with TRBD1. The CDR3 loop spans 16 amino acids. The trim removed 3 bases at V and 3 bases at J, leaving 12 bases unmatched. Germline assignment: CDR1 SGDLS and CDR2 YYNGEE. The CDR3 spells CASSASWMGQFYEQYF. Written as DNA, the CDR3 is TGTGCCAGCAGCGCAAGCTGGATGGGACAGTTCTACGAGCAGTACTTC. The whole variable domain, remainder taken from reference TRBV9 and TRBJ2-7, is DSGVTQTPKHLITATGQRVTLRCSPRSGDLSVYWYQQSLDQGLQFLIQYYNGEERAKGNILERFSAQQFPDLHSELNLSSLELGDSALYFCASSASWMGQFYEQYFGPGTRLTVT.

The chain couples TRBV15 to TRBJ2-1; TRBD2 matches 10 bases. The germline gives CDR1 LNHNV, CDR2 YYDKDF (reference sequence). The CDR3 is 15 amino acids. J was trimmed by 8 bases and V by 1 base; bases with no gene match: 5. The CDR3 region has the DNA TGTGCCACCAGCAGAGTAACTAGCGGGACCGATGAGCAGTTCTTC. Encoded protein: CATSRVTSGTDEQFF.

V gene TRBV6-6 combines with J gene TRBJ2-2; D remains ambiguous. V was cut by 2 bases and J by 0 bases, with 10 bases left in between. CDR3 length: 16 residues. Germline loops: CDR1 MNHNY, CDR2 SVGAGI (reference sequence). For the CDR3, the DNA is TGTGCCAGCAGTTACCTAGGCGTTGCGAACACCGGGGAGCTGTTTTTT. It encodes CASSYLGVANTGELFF.

This sequence joins TRBV25-1 and TRBJ2-1, with 7 positions matching TRBD2. V lost 3 bases, J lost 15 bases, and 5 bases stayed unmatched. Germline V lookup: CDR1 MGHDK, CDR2 SYGVNS. The CDR3 totals 11 residues. CDR3 DNA sequence: TGTGCCAGCAGTGAGTGGGGAGGGGTGTTCTTC. Encoded protein: CASSEWGGVFF.

V usage is TRBV7-9 and J usage is TRBJ2-5; D call uncertain. This CDR3 contains 19 residues. Trimming cost V 5 bases and J 5 bases, with 30 bases left between them. Germline CDR1 and CDR2: SEHNR and FQNEAQ (reference sequence). DNA of the CDR3: TGTGCCAGCAGCCCTCCCCCACCAGATGAGGTCGGTAATAGGGAGACCCAGTACTTC. It specifies CASSPPPPDEVGNRETQYF. Full variable domain (outside the CDR3, taken from reference TRBV7-9 and TRBJ2-5): DTGVSQNPRHKITKRGQNVTFRCDPISEHNRLYWYRQTLGQGPEFLTYFQNEAQLEKSRLLSDRFSAERPKGSFSTLEIQRTEQGDSAMYLCASSPPPPDEVGNRETQYFGPGTRLLVL.

This sequence joins TRBV15 and TRBJ1-5; the D gene is possibly TRBD1 (6 bases). The CDR3 extends over 15 amino acids. Trimming removed 0 bases at V and 7 bases at J, with 13 bases between. Per the germline V gene, CDR1 is LNHNV and CDR2 is YYDKDF (reference sequence). CDR3 residues: CATSRDLGGHQPQHF. The CDR3 region has the DNA TGTGCCACCAGCAGAGATTTAGGGGGACACCAGCCCCAGCATTTT.

The rearrangement uses TRBV19 and TRBJ2-3; the match to TRBD1 covers 7 bases. The CDR3 length is 16 residues. Germline CDR1 LNHDA, CDR2 SQIVND (reference sequence). The trim removed 3 bases at V and 1 base at J, leaving 7 bases unmatched. DNA for the CDR3: TGTGCCAGTAGTATCTGGAGTGGGACAGGCACAGATACGCAGTATTTT. Translation: CASSIWSGTGTDTQYF.

The chain couples TRBV5-1 to TRBJ1-1; 7 bases fit TRBD1. CDR3 length: 14 residues. Germline V lookup: CDR1 SGHRS, CDR2 YFSETQ. Trimming took 2 bases from V and 6 from J; bases not matched to a gene: 7. This CDR3 is CASSFLQGRAEAFF. The CDR3 DNA follows: TGCGCCAGCAGCTTCTTACAGGGGCGGGCTGAAGCTTTCTTT.

The V call is TRBV29-1, the J call TRBJ2-1, with D perhaps TRBD2 (6 bases). V was cut by 5 bases and J by 1 base, with 15 bases left in between. CDR1 is SQVTM and CDR2 is ANQGSEA in the germline V gene. The CDR3 is made up of 15 amino acids. The CDR3 spells CSVLGTSNSYNEQFF. The CDR3 bases are TGCAGCGTTCTAGGGACTTCTAATTCCTACAATGAGCAGTTCTTC.